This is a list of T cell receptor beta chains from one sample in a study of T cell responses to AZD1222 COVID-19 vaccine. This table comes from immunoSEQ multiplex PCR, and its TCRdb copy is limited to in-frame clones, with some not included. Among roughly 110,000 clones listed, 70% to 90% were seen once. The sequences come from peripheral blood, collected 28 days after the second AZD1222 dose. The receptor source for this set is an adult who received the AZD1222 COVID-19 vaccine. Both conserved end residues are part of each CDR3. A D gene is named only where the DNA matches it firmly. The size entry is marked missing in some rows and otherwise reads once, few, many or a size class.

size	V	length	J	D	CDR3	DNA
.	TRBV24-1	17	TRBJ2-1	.	CATSDLHLALSYNEQFF	TGTGCCACCAGTGATTTGCACCTAGCGCTTTCCTACAATGAGCAGTTCTTC
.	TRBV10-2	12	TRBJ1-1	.	CASSEGSTEAFF	TGCGCCAGCAGTGAGGGCAGCACTGAAGCTTTCTTT
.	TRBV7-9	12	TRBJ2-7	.	CASTPSTYEQYF	TGTGCCAGCACCCCCAGCACCTACGAGCAGTACTTC
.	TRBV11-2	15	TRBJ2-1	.	CASTQGRSAYNEQFF	TGTGCCAGCACCCAGGGGCGTTCCGCCTACAATGAGCAGTTCTTC
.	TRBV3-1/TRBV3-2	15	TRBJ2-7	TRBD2	CASSPNGGGTYEQYF	TGTGCCAGCAGCCCTAACGGGGGGGGGACCTACGAGCAGTACTTC
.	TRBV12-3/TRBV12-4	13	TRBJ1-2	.	CASSPLPGYGYTF	TGTGCCAGCAGCCCCCTTCCGGGATATGGCTACACCTTC
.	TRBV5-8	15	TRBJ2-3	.	CASSSGQYFTDTQYF	TGTGCCAGCTCCTCCGGACAGTACTTCACAGATACGCAGTATTTT
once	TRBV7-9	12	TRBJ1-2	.	CASSRGDYGYTF	TGTGCCAGCAGCAGGGGGGACTATGGCTACACCTTC
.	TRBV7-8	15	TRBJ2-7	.	CASSSGTSSSYEQYF	TGTGCCAGCAGCTCCGGGACGTCAAGCTCCTACGAGCAGTACTTC
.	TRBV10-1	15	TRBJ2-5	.	CASSEAQGRQETQYF	TGCGCCAGCAGTGAGGCACAGGGTCGCCAAGAGACCCAGTACTTC
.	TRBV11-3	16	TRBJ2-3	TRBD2	CASSSKRGGSTDTQYF	TGTGCCAGCAGCTCCAAGCGCGGGGGGTCCACAGATACGCAGTATTTT
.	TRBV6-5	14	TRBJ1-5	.	CASWPGGEYQPQHF	TGTGCCAGCTGGCCGGGGGGGGAATATCAGCCCCAGCATTTT
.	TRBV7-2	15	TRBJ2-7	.	CASSPGGATGHEQYF	TGTGCCAGCAGCCCCGGAGGGGCCACTGGTCACGAGCAGTACTTC
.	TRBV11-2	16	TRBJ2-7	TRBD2	CASSLRLAGAPYEQYF	TGTGCCAGCAGCCTCCGACTAGCGGGGGCCCCCTACGAGCAGTACTTC
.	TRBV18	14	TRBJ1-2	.	CASSPAPGAGGYTF	TGTGCCAGCTCACCAGCTCCGGGGGCGGGTGGCTACACCTTC
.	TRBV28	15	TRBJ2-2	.	CASSVRGLNTGELFF	TGTGCCAGCAGTGTCCGCGGACTAAACACCGGGGAGCTGTTTTTT
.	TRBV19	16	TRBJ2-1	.	CASSIGQGGLGDEQFF	TGTGCCAGTAGTATTGGGCAGGGAGGTTTGGGCGATGAGCAGTTCTTC
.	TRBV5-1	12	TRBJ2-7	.	CASSLGVGEQYF	TGCGCCAGCAGCTTGGGTGTGGGGGAGCAGTACTTC
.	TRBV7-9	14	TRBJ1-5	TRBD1	CASSVAGGHQPQHF	TGTGCCAGCAGTGTAGCAGGGGGCCACCAGCCCCAGCATTTT
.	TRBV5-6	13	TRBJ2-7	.	CASSGRTSYEQYF	TGTGCCAGCAGCGGCCGGACTTCCTACGAGCAGTACTTC
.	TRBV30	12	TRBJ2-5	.	CAWSRGAETQYF	TGTGCCTGGAGTCGGGGGGCAGAGACCCAGTACTTC
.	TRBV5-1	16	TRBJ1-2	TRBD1	CASSDDRGPSNYGYTF	TGCGCCAGCAGCGATGACAGGGGGCCTTCCAACTATGGCTACACCTTC
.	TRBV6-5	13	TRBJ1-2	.	CASREERFYGYTF	TGTGCCAGCAGAGAGGAGCGTTTCTATGGCTACACCTTC
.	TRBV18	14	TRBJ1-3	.	CASSPPGRPDTIYF	TGTGCCAGCTCACCACCGGGCCGTCCGGACACCATATATTTT
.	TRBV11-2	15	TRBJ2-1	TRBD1	CASSLDRSSYNEQFF	TGTGCCAGCAGCCTGGACAGGAGCTCCTACAATGAGCAGTTCTTC
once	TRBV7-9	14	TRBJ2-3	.	CASSGRLITDTQYF	TGTGCCAGCAGCGGTCGACTAATCACAGATACGCAGTATTTT
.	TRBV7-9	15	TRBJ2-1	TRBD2	CASSTYGGGADEQFF	TGTGCCAGCAGCACTTATGGCGGGGGGGCCGATGAGCAGTTCTTC
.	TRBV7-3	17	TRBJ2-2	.	CASSLNWGTVNTGELFF	TGTGCCAGCAGCTTGAACTGGGGGACGGTGAACACCGGGGAGCTGTTTTTT
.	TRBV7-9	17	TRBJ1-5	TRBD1	CASSPGQGNPGNQPQHF	TGTGCCAGCAGCCCAGGACAGGGGAACCCCGGCAATCAGCCCCAGCATTTT
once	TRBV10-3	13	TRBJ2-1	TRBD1	CATERQGRDEQFF	TGTGCCACGGAGAGACAGGGGAGAGATGAGCAGTTCTTC
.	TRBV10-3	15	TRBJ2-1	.	CAIRGDSGLQSKQFF	TGTGCCATCAGGGGTGACTCGGGTCTCCAGAGTAAGCAGTTCTTC
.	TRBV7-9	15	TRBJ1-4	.	CASSLLQGTNEKLFF	TGTGCCAGCAGCTTATTACAGGGAACTAATGAAAAACTGTTTTTT
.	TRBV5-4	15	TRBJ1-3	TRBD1	CASSAGQAYGNTIYF	TGTGCCAGCAGCGCAGGACAGGCTTATGGAAACACCATATATTTT
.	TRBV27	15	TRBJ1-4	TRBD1	CASSPSGQRNEKLFF	TGTGCCAGCAGTCCCTCGGGACAGCGAAATGAAAAACTGTTTTTT
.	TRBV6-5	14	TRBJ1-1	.	CASSSNGGVTEAFF	TGTGCCAGCAGTTCCAATGGGGGGGTAACTGAAGCTTTCTTT
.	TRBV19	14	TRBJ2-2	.	CASTKLDYTGELFF	TGTGCCAGTACCAAACTAGACTACACCGGGGAGCTGTTTTTT
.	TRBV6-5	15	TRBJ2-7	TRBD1	CASSNSGTGSYEQYF	TGTGCCAGCAGCAACTCCGGGACAGGGTCCTACGAGCAGTACTTC
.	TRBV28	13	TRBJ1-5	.	CASRWGNNQPQHF	TGTGCCAGCAGATGGGGGAACAATCAGCCCCAGCATTTT
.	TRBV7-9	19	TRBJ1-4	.	CAIPKPGHTPVVANEKLFF	TGTGCCATCCCGAAACCGGGACACACACCCGTCGTAGCTAATGAAAAACTGTTTTTT
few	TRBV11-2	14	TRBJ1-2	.	CASSLGYRRGGYTF	TGTGCCAGCAGCTTAGGTTATCGCAGGGGCGGCTACACCTTC
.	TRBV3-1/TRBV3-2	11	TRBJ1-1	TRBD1	CASSDRVEAFF	TGTGCCAGCAGTGACAGGGTCGAAGCTTTCTTT
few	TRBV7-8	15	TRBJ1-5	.	CASSRGTNSNQPQHF	TGTGCCAGCAGCCGGGGGACCAATAGCAATCAGCCCCAGCATTTT
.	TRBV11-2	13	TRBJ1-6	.	CASSLGVISPLHF	TGTGCCAGCAGCTTAGGGGTTATTTCACCCCTCCACTTT
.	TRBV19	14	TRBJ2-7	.	CASNDGFGDYEQYF	TGTGCCAGCAATGATGGATTCGGGGATTACGAGCAGTACTTC
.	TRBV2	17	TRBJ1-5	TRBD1	CASSEAHRGYGNQPQHF	TGTGCCAGCAGTGAAGCTCACAGGGGGTATGGCAATCAGCCCCAGCATTTT
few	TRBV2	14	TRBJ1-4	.	CASSEGRTNEKLFF	TGTGCCAGCAGTGAGGGGAGAACTAATGAAAAACTGTTTTTT
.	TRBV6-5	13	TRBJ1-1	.	CAGRRSMNTEAFF	TGTGCCGGAAGGCGATCAATGAACACTGAAGCTTTCTTT
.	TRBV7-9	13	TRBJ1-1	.	CASSPPAGPEAFF	TGTGCCAGCAGCCCTCCCGCGGGGCCTGAAGCTTTCTTT
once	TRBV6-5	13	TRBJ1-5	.	CATQAGSNQPQHF	TGTGCCACTCAGGCGGGGAGCAATCAGCCCCAGCATTTT
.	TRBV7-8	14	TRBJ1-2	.	CASTRGGGNYGYTF	TGTGCCAGCACCCGAGGGGGGGGGAACTATGGCTACACCTTC
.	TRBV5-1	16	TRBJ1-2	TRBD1	CASSLYEGGAGYGYTF	TGCGCCAGCAGCCTGTATGAAGGGGGCGCCGGGTATGGCTACACCTTC
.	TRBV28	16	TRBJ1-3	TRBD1	CASGTLTGYSGNTIYF	TGTGCCAGCGGCACGCTGACAGGGTACTCTGGAAACACCATATATTTT